This is a list of T cell receptor beta chains from one sample in a study of Ad26.COV2.S vaccination and SARS-CoV-2 variants. TCRdb keeps only in-frame clones here, not all; method: immunoSEQ multiplex PCR. The sample lists roughly 150,000 clones; 86% were seen once. The specimen was peripheral blood, collected after recovery from COVID-19. The receptors were sampled from a human donor who had recovered from COVID-19. CDR3s include the opening cysteine and the closing phenylalanine or tryptophan. D genes are given only for firm matches.

>-|TRBJ1-2|TRBV2
TGTGCCAGCAGCGTTGACGCCTATTCTTATGGCTACACCTTC
CASSVDAYSYGYTF
>-|TRBJ2-1|TRBV5-1
TGCGCCAGCAGTCCTCAATCGGTGAACGGCGATGAGCAGTTCTTC
CASSPQSVNGDEQFF
>-|TRBJ1-2|TRBV12-5
TGTGCTAGTGGTTTGGGGCAGGGATCGGGTGGCTACACCTTC
CASGLGQGSGGYTF
>TRBD2|TRBJ2-7|TRBV7-9
TGTGCCAGCAGCGACTCTTCGGGCGGGGGGGCCTTCTACGAGCAGTACTTC
CASSDSSGGGAFYEQYF
>TRBD1|TRBJ1-2|TRBV19
TGTGCCAGCAGCCCAGCACGGGACAGGGGTTATGGCTACACCTTC
CASSPARDRGYGYTF
>-|TRBJ2-1|TRBV10-1
TGCGCCAGCGGGGCAGGGGATGAGCAGTTCTTC
CASGAGDEQFF
>-|TRBJ1-1|TRBV18
TGTGCCAGCTCAGGTGGTGGAACTGAAGCTTTCTTT
CASSGGGTEAFF
>TRBD2|TRBJ2-1|TRBV28
TGTGCCAGCACCAATAGTTGGGGGGGTTACAATGAGCAGTTCTTC
CASTNSWGGYNEQFF
>TRBD2|TRBJ2-7|TRBV2
TGTGCCAGCAGTGAAGTCTTAGCGGGGGGCAACTACGAGCAGTACTTC
CASSEVLAGGNYEQYF
>-|TRBJ2-1|TRBV12-5
TGTGCTAGTGGTTCGCTGAATGAGCAGTTCTTC
CASGSLNEQFF
>TRBD1|TRBJ1-2|TRBV4-3
TGCGCCAGCAGCCAAGGGGCACAGGGGGACTATGGCTACACCTTC
CASSQGAQGDYGYTF
>TRBD1|TRBJ2-7|TRBV7-8
TGTGCCAGCAGCTTAGCGCGAGGGGGCATGACCTACGAGCAGTACTTC
CASSLARGGMTYEQYF